This T cell receptor (beta chain) is from a study of PD-1 blockade in classical Hodgkin lymphoma (dated by TCRdb to between 2020 and 2021). Study-level background: Nivolumab dosing was 3 mg/kg intravenously every 2 weeks, continuing until either disease progression or unacceptable toxicity. The study used TCR beta sequencing and CyTOF to define a peripheral blood immune signature of response to PD-1 blockade in classical Hodgkin lymphoma.

Genomic DNA was extracted with the Qiagen DNeasy kit from unsorted PBMCs and from negatively selected CD4+ and CD8+ fractions. TCR beta CDR3 regions were amplified by immunoSEQ multiplex PCR using primers annealing to V and J segments. A synthetic immune receptor repertoire was used to minimize amplification bias, and any remaining bias was removed computationally after sequencing. Per the authors' processing: Custom Python scripts were used to quantify repertoire diversity as the Shannon entropy index. Unsorted, CD4+ and CD8+ repertoires were analyzed separately, except for combined analyses in which CD4+ and CD8+ sequences were merged in silico. Clonal expansion was defined as a frequency increase of at least 2-fold after treatment compared with C1D1, and clones undetected at baseline were assigned a pseudocount of 0.5. Singleton clones were defined as clones with 0 or 1 copy at C1D1, and non-singleton clones were defined as clones with 2 or more copies. Clones expanded in unsorted samples were annotated as CD4+, CD8+ or unknown by matching protein sequences in sorted samples from the same patient. Wilcoxon tests on paired samples were used to test changes in diversity from C1D1 to C4D1. In its TCRdb copy, this immuneACCESS table keeps in-frame sequences only and misses some clones. Where compared with another copy, unresolved V genes explain less than half of these, and the others have no known cause. V and J calls and clone size are as listed in that table; D and trimming were resolved from the DNA. The sample table lists about 94,000 clones, nearly 90% of them with a count of one. Jointly, the top ten make up around 10% of the sample.

Overall study outcomes, separate from this receptor: The study covered only a single clinical trial cohort, and the causes of the repertoire differences, possibly disease activity or prior therapy, were still not defined. CD4+ but not CD8+ TCR diversity rose significantly by C4D1 (p=0.0027 vs p=0.16), most apparent in complete responders (p=0.02). Among trial patients, those achieving complete response had baseline diversity similar to that of newly diagnosed patients, while diversity was significantly lower in partial responders and progressors. Patients starting nivolumab less than 1 year after ASCT had lower diversity and were excluded from later analyses to avoid confounding by immune reconstitution. Newly diagnosed patients were reported to have lower baseline TCR diversity than healthy donors, and relapsed/refractory patients were reported to have lower baseline TCR diversity still.

A word on this clone: Its binding antigen is unknown. The input lacks base qualities; no much larger clone sits a single base away.

Inclusive of the bounding cysteine and phenylalanine, the CDR3 is 14 residues long. The read is trimmed to its CDR3 DNA, 42 bases read in frame from base 1. Deletion took 5 bases off V and 0 bases off J, with a span of 8 bases between the germline ends. The germline V gene sets CDR1 to MNHEY and CDR2 to SVGAGI. The label giving this sample's time point can be read as: cycle 2 day 1 (C2D1) of nivolumab. Relapse after autologous stem cell transplantation had occurred in all trial patients, and cohorts A, B and C were distinguished by prior brentuximab vedotin exposure. A total of under 70 patients with relapsed/refractory classical Hodgkin lymphoma made up the trial cohort, and each patient's best overall response was complete response, partial response or progressive disease. In the multi-cohort phase II CheckMate 205 trial, trial patients received single-agent nivolumab. Best overall response was determined by an independent review committee according to the 2007 International Working Group response criteria. Trial PBMCs were collected just before the start of nivolumab (C1D1) and during therapy at cycle 2 day 1 and cycle 4 day 1. Peripheral blood was collected in 8 mL Vacutainer Cell Preparation Tubes, from which PBMCs were isolated by centrifugation and then cryopreserved.

Sequenced material: peripheral blood mononuclear cells (PBMCs), taken before the second cycle of nivolumab. The TCR sequence derives from a human donor with classical Hodgkin lymphoma. The chain joins TRBV6-5 to TRBJ2-1, with no confidently assigned D gene. The DNA is as follows: TGTGCCAGCAGTGAGCGTAGCTCCTACAATGAGCAGTTCTTC. Translated, this is CASSERSSYNEQFF.